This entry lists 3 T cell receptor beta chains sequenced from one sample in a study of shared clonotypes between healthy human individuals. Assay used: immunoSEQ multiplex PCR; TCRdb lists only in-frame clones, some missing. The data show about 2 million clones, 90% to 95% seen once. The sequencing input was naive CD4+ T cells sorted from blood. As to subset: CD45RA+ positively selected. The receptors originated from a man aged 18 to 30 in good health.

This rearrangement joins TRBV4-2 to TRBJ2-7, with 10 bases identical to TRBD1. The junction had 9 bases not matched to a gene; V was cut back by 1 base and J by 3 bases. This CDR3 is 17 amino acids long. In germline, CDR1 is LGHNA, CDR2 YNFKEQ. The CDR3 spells CASSQARKTGGIYEQYF. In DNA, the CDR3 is TGTGCCAGCAGCCAAGCGAGGAAGACAGGGGGCATCTACGAGCAGTACTTC.

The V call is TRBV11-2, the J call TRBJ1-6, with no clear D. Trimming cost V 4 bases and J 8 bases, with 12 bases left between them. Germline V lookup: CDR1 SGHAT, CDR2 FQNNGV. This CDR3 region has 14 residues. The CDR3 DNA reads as TGTGCCAGCAGCTGGGGAATCGGTGATTCACCCCTCCACTTT. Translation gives CASSWGIGDSPLHF.

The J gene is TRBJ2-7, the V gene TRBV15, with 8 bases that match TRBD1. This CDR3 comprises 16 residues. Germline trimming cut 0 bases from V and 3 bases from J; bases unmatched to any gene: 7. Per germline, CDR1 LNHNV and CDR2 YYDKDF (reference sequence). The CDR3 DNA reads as TGTGCCACCAGCAGAGATTCCGGACAGGGTCGCTACGAGCAGTACTTC. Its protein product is CATSRDSGQGRYEQYF.